This note documents a single TCR beta chain sequence. No cognate antigen has been identified for it. No much larger clonotype is one base removed from it; base qualities were not supplied. This entry comes from a study of T cell clones after liver transplantation (dated by TCRdb to the late 2010s). In the study overall: The samples were obtained from ITN030ST, a randomized trial that attempted immunosuppression withdrawal within 2 years after liver transplantation. Donor-reactive T cell clones were identified by TCRbeta sequencing after a pre-transplant mixed lymphocyte reaction and then tracked in post-transplant blood. As an antigen-independent comparator for donor-reactive sequences, third party-reactive TCRbeta sequences were also identified from pre-transplant MLRs. Of the eight recipients, a few were HCV-positive, while the remaining recipients had been transplanted for non-autoimmune, non-viral indications. Until randomization at 12-24 months post-transplant, subjects were given standard immunosuppression, with no induction therapy. Tolerance was defined as complete immunosuppression withdrawal for at least one year with no rise in liver enzymes beyond twice the upper limit of normal. Blood samples were taken pre-transplant, pre-randomization before withdrawal, and post-randomization after full withdrawal or failed withdrawal. The studied cohort comprised 8 liver transplant recipients, 3 classified as tolerant and 5 as non-tolerant.

Using immunoSEQ, frozen genomic DNA was subjected to high-throughput TCRbeta CDR3 sequencing, a process that included PCR amplification, mapping, bias correction and internal controls. The authors' analysis ran thus. Productive rearrangements were kept, and unique TCRbeta sequences were defined by CDR3 nucleotide sequence plus V and J gene. A sequence counted as donor-reactive only if the sequence showed at least 5-fold expansion in CFSE-low cells compared with unstimulated pre-transplant cells and had a frequency of at least 0.01%. To ensure at least 90% detection power, minimum frequency thresholds were set for each subject based on that subject's lowest-template unstimulated sample. Repertoire turnover was measured by Jensen-Shannon divergence between the top 1000 TCRbeta sequences post- and pre-transplant. Two-sided Fisher's exact tests were used to test for changes in how often donor-reactive sequences were detected. Imported from immuneACCESS, the table was reduced by TCRdb to in-frame sequences with V and J called. These copies leave out some clones; in studies compared against another copy, an unresolved V gene accounts for under half, and the cause of the remainder is not known. V and J calls plus clone size are reproduced from that table; the DNA served to infer D and trimming. This sample comprises 50,000 or so clones, about nine tenths of them detected only once. Approximately 15% of the sample lies in the top ten.

V loses 5 bases, J loses 5 bases, and the germline ends lie 12 bases apart. The CDR3 measures 13 amino acids from cysteine to phenylalanine. Solely the CDR3 DNA is kept, with 39 bases framed from the first base. CDR1 SGHTA and CDR2 FQGTGA are derived from the germline V gene. Unstimulated PBMCs, after thawing, were stained for CD3, CD4 and CD8 and then FACS-sorted into CD3+CD4+ and CD3+CD8+ populations. Each of the 8 studied subjects was randomized to immunosuppression withdrawal. Genomic DNA was isolated with the Qiagen DNeasy Blood and Tissue Kit. The research as a whole found: The conclusions were considered preliminary, being limited by small, heterogeneous patient numbers and non-standardized post-transplant time points. Once repertoire turnover was taken into account, donor-reactive detection showed a significant reduction for CD4 in 7 of 8 subjects and for CD8 in 8 of 8. Donor-reactive sequences decreased more than third party-reactive sequences, which suggests partial antigen-specific deletion that was not related to withdrawal success. Low numbers of available donor cells limited the measurable donor-reactive repertoire in a couple of subjects. Because no allograft tissue specimens were available, donor-reactive T cells may have migrated into the graft instead of being deleted. A significant post-transplant decrease in circulating donor-reactive CD4 TCRbeta sequences was observed in most of the 8 subjects, irrespective of tolerance or HCV status.

Here the chain combines TRBV7-3 and TRBJ1-1; the D gene is perhaps TRBD1, from 5 matching bases. The receptor comes from a human patient who received a liver transplant. Following transplantation, part of the T cell population may be supplied by the graft donor rather than the patient. The sample here was CD8+ T cells from blood, taken 12 months after liver transplant. The DNA is as follows: TGTGCCAGCAGCCCCATGGGGGGGACTGAAGCTTTCTTT. It specifies CASSPMGGTEAFF.